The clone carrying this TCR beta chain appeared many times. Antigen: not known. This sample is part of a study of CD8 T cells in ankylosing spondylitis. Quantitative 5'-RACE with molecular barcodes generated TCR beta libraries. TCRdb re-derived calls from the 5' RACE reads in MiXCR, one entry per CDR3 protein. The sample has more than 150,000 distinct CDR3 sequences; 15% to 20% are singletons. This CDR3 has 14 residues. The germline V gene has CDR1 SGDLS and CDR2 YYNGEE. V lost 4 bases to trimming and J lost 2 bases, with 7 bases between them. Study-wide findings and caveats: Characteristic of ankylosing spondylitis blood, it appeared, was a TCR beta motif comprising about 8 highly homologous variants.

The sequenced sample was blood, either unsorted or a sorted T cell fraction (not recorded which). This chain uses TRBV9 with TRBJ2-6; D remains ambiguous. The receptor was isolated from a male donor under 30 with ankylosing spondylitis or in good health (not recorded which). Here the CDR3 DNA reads TGTGCCAGCAGCCCTTCCGCTGGGGCCAACGTCCTGACTTTC. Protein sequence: CASSPSAGANVLTF.